This T cell receptor (beta chain) was documented in a study of blood T cell repertoires in COVID-19. Turning to the study itself: T cells, B-cell-depleted T cells, or PBMCs provided the cDNA or gDNA that served as material.

V lost 6 bases to trimming and J lost 0 bases, with 5 bases between them. There are 12 residues in the CDR3. Germline-derived CDR1 and CDR2 are MDHEN and SYDVKM. The data were produced by immunoSEQ multiplex PCR, yet TCRdb's version contains in-frame clones alone and is incomplete. The sample yields more than 25,000 clones, almost 85% seen once. What was sequenced was peripheral blood. The TCR comes from a man aged 55 to 70 with active COVID-19. This rearrangement joins TRBV28 to TRBJ1-1; D not certain. CDR3 sequence reads: CASSTMNTEAFF. Written as DNA, the CDR3 is TGTGCCAGCAGCACAATGAACACTGAAGCTTTCTTT.